A single sample gave rise to the 24 T cell receptor beta chains below, sequenced in a study of untreated major depressive disorder. The repertoire was sequenced with immunoSEQ multiplex PCR; TCRdb's copy has only in-frame clones and lacks some. The sample includes 20,000 or so clones, under 90% of them seen just once. The sample was CD4+ T cells from PBMCs. The receptor source for this set is a woman in her 30s in good health.

This clone was counted a single time. The chain recombines TRBV4-1 with TRBJ1-2; the match to TRBD1 covers 12 bases. The V and J ends lost 1 base and 6 bases, in that order; junction bases with no gene match: 0. The CDR3 contains 14 residues. CDR1 and CDR2 (germline): MGHRA, YSYEKL. The CDR3 DNA is TGCGCCAGCAGCCAAGGGGACAGGGGGCATGGCTACACCTTC. Protein sequence: CASSQGDRGHGYTF.

The chain has TRBV5-6 and TRBJ2-5; D not resolved. Germline V gene sequence: CDR1 SGHDT, CDR2 YYEEEE. There are 11 residues in the CDR3. The V end lost 1 base, the J end lost 2 bases, and 0 bases lay between the germline ends. The CDR3 region has the DNA TGTGCCAGCAGCTTGCAAGAGACCCAGTACTTC. Translation: CASSLQETQYF.

The rearrangement uses TRBV28 and TRBJ2-3; D perhaps matches TRBD2 (6 bases). The germline V gene has CDR1 MDHEN and CDR2 SYDVKM. The V and J ends lost 7 bases and 6 bases respectively, with 23 bases between them. The CDR3 runs 16 residues. The CDR3 loop is CASTQIPGGKSDTQYF. The CDR3 nucleotides read TGTGCCAGCACCCAAATACCAGGAGGGAAGTCGGATACGCAGTATTTT.

The CDR3 coding sequence is TGTGCCAGCACCCAAATTCTGCAGGGGGGTCGCGAGCAGTACTTC. It specifies CASTQILQGGREQYF. The chain couples TRBV28 to TRBJ2-7; D is perhaps TRBD1 (7 bases). Trimming left V 7 bases short and J 6 bases short, with 22 bases between. Germline CDR1 and CDR2: MDHEN and SYDVKM. The CDR3 extends over 15 amino acids. Drawing the rest from reference TRBV28 and TRBJ2-7, the complete variable domain is DVKVTQSSRYLVKRTGEKVFLECVQDMDHENMFWYRQDPGLGLRLIYFSYDVKMKEKGDIPEGYSVSREKKERFSLILESASTNQTSMYLCASTQILQGGREQYFGPGTRLTVT.

This clone turned up a few times. The CDR3 region is CASSAQYNEQFF. The CDR3 region has the DNA TGTGCCAGCAGTGCCCAGTACAATGAGCAGTTCTTC. The gene calls are TRBV2 and TRBJ2-1, with D hard to call. The CDR3 has 12 residues. The V end lost 4 bases, the J end lost 4 bases, and 5 bases lay between the germline ends. Germline V gene sequence: CDR1 SNHLY, CDR2 FYNNEI.

The chain employs TRBV28 and TRBJ1-3; TRBD1 matches at 7 bases. This CDR3 has 13 amino acids. The germline V gene encodes CDR1 MDHEN and CDR2 SYDVKM. J gave up 5 bases and V 10 bases, and 8 bases lay outside the gene matches. CDR3 DNA: TGTGCCATCAACAGGGGCTTTAGAAACACCATATATTTT. Protein sequence: CAINRGFRNTIYF.

The chain links TRBV9 to TRBJ2-1, with a weak D call TRBD2 (5 bases). The germline gives CDR1 SGDLS, CDR2 YYNGEE. The germline V and J ends were trimmed by 1 base and 2 bases, with 10 bases remaining between them. This CDR3 comprises 15 residues. The CDR3 bases are TGTGCCAGCAGCGTATGGGAGACCCCCTACAATGAGCAGTTCTTC. Its translation: CASSVWETPYNEQFF.

This chain connects TRBV25-1 to TRBJ2-1; 8 bases match TRBD2. CDR3 length: 13 amino acids. V trimming: 5 bases; J trimming: 8 bases; junction bases outside the gene matches: 5. The V gene's germline CDR1 is MGHDK and CDR2 SYGVNS. CDR3 region: CASSRSGRDEQFF. The CDR3 coding sequence is TGTGCCAGCAGTCGAAGCGGGAGAGATGAGCAGTTCTTC. Full variable domain (missing parts from reference TRBV25-1 and TRBJ2-1): EADIYQTPRYLVIGTGKKITLECSQTMGHDKMYWYQQDPGMELHLIHYSYGVNSTEKGDLSSESTVSRIRTEHFPLTLESARPSHTSQYLCASSRSGRDEQFFGPGTRLTVL.

This clone came up a few times. The chain uses TRBV6-1 and TRBJ1-2, with D uncertain. Germline CDR1 and CDR2: MNHNS and SASEGT. CDR3 length: 14 amino acids. V was clipped by 6 bases and J by 7 bases, with 18 bases between them. CDR3 DNA sequence: TGTGCCAGCAGGGCCCCCGGGGATTGGATTGGCTACACCTTC. It translates to CASRAPGDWIGYTF.

Written as DNA, the CDR3 is TGTGCCAGCAGTTATGACCCAACAGGGGCTGAAGCTTTCTTT. Residues: CASSYDPTGAEAFF. The J gene is TRBJ1-1, the V gene TRBV6-5; 7 bases are shared with TRBD1. CDR3 length: 14 amino acids. Germline V lookup: CDR1 MNHEY, CDR2 SVGAGI. With V trimmed by 3 bases and J by 6 bases, 7 bases remained unmatched.

The chain recombines TRBV11-2 with TRBJ2-5; the D call may be TRBD1 or TRBD2 (7 bases each). V was trimmed by 6 bases and J by 5 bases, leaving 22 bases between them. Germline V gene sequence: CDR1 SGHAT, CDR2 FQNNGV. CDR3 length equals 16 residues. CDR3 sequence reads: CASRLTGPRGGETQYF. CDR3 nucleotide sequence: TGTGCCAGCAGACTAACAGGCCCCAGGGGGGGGGAGACCCAGTACTTC.

The CDR3 DNA sequence: TGCAGTGCCCACAGGGGGCAGGGCTACACCTTC. Its protein product is CSAHRGQGYTF. The rearrangement uses TRBV20-1 and TRBJ1-2; 9 nucleotides match TRBD1. This CDR3 contains 11 residues. The germline V gene has CDR1 DFQATT and CDR2 SNEGSKA (reference sequence). V gave up 6 bases and J gave up 8 bases; unmatched junction bases: 4.

This clone was seen just once. This chain connects TRBV6-1 to TRBJ1-5, with 8 bases matching TRBD1. The germline V gene encodes CDR1 MNHNS and CDR2 SASEGT. The ends lost 7 bases at V and 3 bases at J; junction bases unmatched: 8. The CDR3 is 15 residues long. The CDR3 DNA reads TGTGCCAGCACGGCGACAGGGGTCTTCAATCAGCCCCAGCATTTT. Amino acids: CASTATGVFNQPQHF.

The CDR3 DNA follows: TGCGCCAGCAGTCGGGGCCGACTAGCGGGAGGGCCCTACGGCTACGAGCAGTACTTC. This translates into CASSRGRLAGGPYGYEQYF. V and J are TRBV5-1 and TRBJ2-7; 14 nucleotides agree with TRBD2. Germline CDR1 SGHRS, CDR2 YFSETQ. Losses at the gene ends were 5 bases for V and 3 bases for J; bases not matched to a gene: 16. This CDR3 is 19 amino acids long.

V usage is TRBV5-1 and J usage is TRBJ2-7; D is tentatively TRBD1 or TRBD2 (5 bases each). Germline values: CDR1 SGHRS, CDR2 YFSETQ. This CDR3 region has 16 residues. V lost 0 bases, J lost 1 base, and 14 bases lay in between. The CDR3 is CASSLGGGPTSYEQYF. CDR3 sequence (DNA): TGCGCCAGCAGCTTGGGTGGGGGACCGACATCCTACGAGCAGTACTTC.

The rearrangement joins TRBV7-2 to TRBJ2-1; D not certain. CDR1 SGHTA and CDR2 FQGNSA come from the germline V gene. The CDR3 runs 14 residues. Trimming took 2 bases from V and 5 from J, leaving 10 bases between them. The CDR3 DNA follows: TGTGCCAGCAGCTTAAGTTGGTACAACAATGAGCAGTTCTTC. It encodes CASSLSWYNNEQFF.

This clone has a handful of counts. The chain has TRBV4-3 and TRBJ2-1; no definite D call. The V end was cut by 0 bases, the J end by 6 bases, with 9 bases between. Per the germline V gene, CDR1 is LGHNA and CDR2 is YSLEER. CDR3 size: 14 residues. CDR3 bases: TGCGCCAGCAGCCAAGATACGGCTAGCAATGAGCAGTTCTTC. Translation gives CASSQDTASNEQFF.

CDR3: CSARFREEAFF. DNA for the CDR3: TGCAGTGCTAGGTTTCGGGAGGAAGCTTTCTTT. This chain joins TRBV20-1 and TRBJ1-1; D call uncertain. The germline V and J ends were trimmed by 3 bases and 8 bases, with 10 bases remaining between them. The CDR3 is 11 residues long. The germline CDR1 and CDR2 sequences are DFQATT and SNEGSKA (reference sequence).

CDR3 protein: CASSLGIGQGRFGSPLHF. The CDR3, as DNA: TGCGCCAGCAGCTTGGGAATCGGCCAGGGGCGCTTCGGATCACCCCTCCACTTT. The chain has TRBV5-1 and TRBJ1-6; the D gene is possibly TRBD1 (6 bases). This CDR3 has 18 amino acids. V lost 0 bases and J 10 bases, leaving 23 bases between the germline ends. Germline CDR1 is SGHRS and CDR2 is YFSETQ.

This rearrangement joins TRBV28 to TRBJ1-6, with 12 nucleotides matching TRBD1. The CDR3 runs 17 residues. The J segment lost 6 bases and the V segment lost 6 bases, leaving 9 bases of the junction unmatched. Germline V gene lookup returns CDR1 MDHEN and CDR2 SYDVKM. The CDR3 nucleotides read TGTGCCAGCAGGCCACCGGGACAGGGGGCTGTTAATTCACCCCTCCACTTT. It codes for CASRPPGQGAVNSPLHF. Together with reference TRBV28 and TRBJ1-6, the CDR3 gives the full variable domain: DVKVTQSSRYLVKRTGEKVFLECVQDMDHENMFWYRQDPGLGLRLIYFSYDVKMKEKGDIPEGYSVSREKKERFSLILESASTNQTSMYLCASRPPGQGAVNSPLHFGNGTRLTVT.

The genes are TRBV28 and TRBJ1-2, with D hard to call. The V and J ends lost 8 bases and 0 bases respectively, with 13 bases between them. This CDR3 spans 14 amino acids. Germline values: CDR1 MDHEN, CDR2 SYDVKM. DNA of the CDR3: TGTGCCAGCTCGAACCCCGCCGCTAACTATGGCTACACCTTC. Residues: CASSNPAANYGYTF.

The chain uses TRBV9 and TRBJ2-1; the match to TRBD1 covers 7 bases. Trimming took 3 bases from V and 6 from J; bases not matched to a gene: 12. Germline V CDR1 and CDR2: SGDLS, YYNGEE. The CDR3 length is 16 residues. CDR3 sequence reads: CASSAGVGTVRNEQFF. The CDR3 region has the DNA TGTGCCAGCAGCGCGGGTGTCGGGACAGTTCGCAATGAGCAGTTCTTC.

V and J are TRBV2 and TRBJ1-1; D is uncertain. CDR3 length: 13 residues. Per germline, CDR1 SNHLY and CDR2 FYNNEI. V was shortened by 7 bases and J by 4 bases, with 13 bases between the two germline ends. In DNA form, the CDR3 reads TGTGCCAGCATACGGGAGGAGAGCACTGAAGCTTTCTTT. Translation: CASIREESTEAFF.

The J gene is TRBJ2-7, the V gene TRBV7-2; D remains ambiguous. The CDR3 runs 12 residues. Germline V CDR1 and CDR2: SGHTA, FQGNSA. V lost 6 bases and J lost 4, with 10 bases in between. The CDR3 region has the DNA TGTGCCAGCAGTTCAACCCCTTACGAGCAGTACTTC. It specifies CASSSTPYEQYF.